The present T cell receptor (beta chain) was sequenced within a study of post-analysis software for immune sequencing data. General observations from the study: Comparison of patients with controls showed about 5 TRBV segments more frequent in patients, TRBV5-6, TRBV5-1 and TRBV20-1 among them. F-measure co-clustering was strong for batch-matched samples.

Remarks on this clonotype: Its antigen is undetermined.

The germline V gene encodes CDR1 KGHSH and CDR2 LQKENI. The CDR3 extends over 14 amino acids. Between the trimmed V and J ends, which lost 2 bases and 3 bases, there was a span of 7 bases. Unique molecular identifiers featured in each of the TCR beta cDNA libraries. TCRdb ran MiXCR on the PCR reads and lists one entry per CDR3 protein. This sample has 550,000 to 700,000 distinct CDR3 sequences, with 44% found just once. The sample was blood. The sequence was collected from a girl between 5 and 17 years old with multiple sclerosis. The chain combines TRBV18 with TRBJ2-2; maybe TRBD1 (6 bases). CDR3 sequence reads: CASSPNRDTGELFF. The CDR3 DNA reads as TGTGCCAGCTCACCAAACAGGGACACCGGGGAGCTGTTTTTT. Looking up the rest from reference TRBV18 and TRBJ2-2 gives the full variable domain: NAGVMQNPRHLVRRRGQEARLRCSPMKGHSHVYWYRQLPEEGLKFMVYLQKENIIDESGMPKERFSAEFPKEGPSILRIQQVVRGDSAAYFCASSPNRDTGELFFGEGSRLTVL.